Below, 6 T cell receptor beta chains from the same sample are listed, as sequenced in a study of somatic mutations in cytotoxic T cells in rheumatoid arthritis. This table comes from immunoSEQ multiplex PCR, and its TCRdb copy is limited to in-frame clones, with some not included. The table records about 18,000 clones, around four fifths of them present only once. The sample comprised CD8+ T cells sorted from blood. Receptors originate from an adult with rheumatoid arthritis.

The V and J genes are TRBV7-9 and TRBJ2-7; D is uncertain. CDR1 SEHNR and CDR2 FQNEAQ come from the germline V gene (reference sequence). The CDR3 has 12 amino acids. V lost 1 base and J lost 3, with 4 bases in between. CDR3 sequence reads: CASSLEYYEQYF. As DNA, the CDR3 is TGTGCCAGCAGCTTAGAGTACTACGAGCAGTACTTC.

V and J are TRBV18 and TRBJ2-7, with no clear D. The CDR3 has 14 residues. Germline V gene sequence: CDR1 KGHSH, CDR2 LQKENI. V was trimmed by 2 bases and J by 2 bases, leaving 10 bases between them. CDR3 residues: CASSPESPPYEQYF. The CDR3 nucleotides read TGTGCCAGCTCACCAGAAAGCCCCCCCTACGAGCAGTACTTC. Filled out from reference TRBV18 and TRBJ2-7, the complete variable domain reads NAGVMQNPRHLVRRRGQEARLRCSPMKGHSHVYWYRQLPEEGLKFMVYLQKENIIDESGMPKERFSAEFPKEGPSILRIQQVVRGDSAAYFCASSPESPPYEQYFGPGTRLTVT.

The rearrangement links TRBV5-8 to TRBJ2-1; TRBD2 matches at 13 bases. The CDR3 covers 16 residues. The V gene's germline CDR1 is SGHTS and CDR2 YDEGEE. After removal of 5 bases from V and 7 bases from J, the junction contained 9 bases not matched to a gene. The CDR3 coding sequence is TGTGCCAGCAGTCCCGGACTAGCGGGGGTCAGGAATGAGCAGTTCTTC. This translates into CASSPGLAGVRNEQFF.

This clone was counted between two and nine times. This chain joins TRBV5-8 and TRBJ1-2; D may be TRBD1 (6 bases). From germline, CDR1 is SGHTS and CDR2 YDEGEE. V was cut by 7 bases and J by 0 bases, with 13 bases left in between. The CDR3 length is 14 residues. CDR3 DNA: TGTGCCAGCCGGGACAATGGGGCTAACTATGGCTACACCTTC. Its protein is CASRDNGANYGYTF.

The chain joins TRBV6-5 to TRBJ2-1; 9 bases match TRBD2. Losses at the gene ends were 1 base for V and 4 bases for J; bases not matched to a gene: 2. Germline CDR1 and CDR2: MNHEY and SVGAGI. CDR3 size: 15 residues. The CDR3 region has the DNA TGTGCCAGCAGTTACTTAGCGGGAGAGTACAATGAGCAGTTCTTC. Encoded protein: CASSYLAGEYNEQFF.

The chain combines TRBV7-2 with TRBJ2-1, with D tentatively TRBD2 (7 bases). V was trimmed by 4 bases and J by 8 bases, leaving 15 bases between them. Germline CDR1 is SGHTA and CDR2 is FQGNSA. The CDR3 has 14 residues. CDR3 DNA: TGTGCCAGCAGCTGGTACGGGGGGCTCGATGAGCAGTTCTTC. Translated, it gives CASSWYGGLDEQFF. The full variable domain, in which reference TRBV7-2 and TRBJ2-1 provide the parts outside the CDR3, is GAGVSQSPSNKVTEKGKDVELRCDPISGHTALYWYRQSLGQGLEFLIYFQGNSAPDKSGLPSDRFSAERTGGSVSTLTIQRTQQEDSAVYLCASSWYGGLDEQFFGPGTRLTVL.